Here is one T cell receptor (beta chain) with its context. The sample belongs to a study of technical replicates of blood from several donors. Sequencing used immunoSEQ multiplex PCR; TCRdb keeps in-frame clones, though not all of them. The profile covers 55,000 to 75,000 clones, with around 87% appearing a single time and around 5.2% taken by the ten largest. Material: PBMCs. The sequence came from a human donor in good health. Some clones in this sample may be carry-over from other donors' samples.

The CDR3 sequence: CAWSVPRQGAYEQYF. The CDR3 nucleotides are TGTGCCTGGAGTGTACCTAGACAGGGGGCTTACGAGCAGTACTTC. The chain has TRBV30 and TRBJ2-7; TRBD1 matches 10 bases. The CDR3 covers 15 residues. Germline loops: CDR1 GTSNPN, CDR2 SVGIG (reference sequence). J was trimmed by 4 bases and V by 0 bases; bases with no gene match: 6.